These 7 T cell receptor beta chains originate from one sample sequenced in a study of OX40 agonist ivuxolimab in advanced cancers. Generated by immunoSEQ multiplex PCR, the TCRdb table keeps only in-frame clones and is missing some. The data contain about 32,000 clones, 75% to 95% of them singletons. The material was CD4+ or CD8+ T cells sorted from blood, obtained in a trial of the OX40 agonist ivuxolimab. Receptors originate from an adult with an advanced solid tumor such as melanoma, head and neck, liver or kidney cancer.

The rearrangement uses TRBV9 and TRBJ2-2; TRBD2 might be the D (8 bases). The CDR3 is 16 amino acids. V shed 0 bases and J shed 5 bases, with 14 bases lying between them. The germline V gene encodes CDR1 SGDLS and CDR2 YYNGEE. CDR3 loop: CASSVAGGGKTGELFF. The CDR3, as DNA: TGTGCCAGCAGCGTAGCGGGAGGGGGCAAGACCGGGGAGCTGTTTTTT.

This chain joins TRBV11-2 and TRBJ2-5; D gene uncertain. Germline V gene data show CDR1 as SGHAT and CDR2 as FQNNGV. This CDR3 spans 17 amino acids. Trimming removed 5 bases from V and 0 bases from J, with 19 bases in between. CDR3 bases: TGTGCCAGCAGCCCGCCCCTAAGCGCGCCCTACCAAGAGACCCAGTACTTC. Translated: CASSPPLSAPYQETQYF.

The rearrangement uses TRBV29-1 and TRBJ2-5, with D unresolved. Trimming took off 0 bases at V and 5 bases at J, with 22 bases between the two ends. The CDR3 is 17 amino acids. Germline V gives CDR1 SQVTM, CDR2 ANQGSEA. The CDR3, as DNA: TGCAGCGTTGAAGATTCCTGGAGAGAAGCTATCGGGGAGACCCAGTACTTC. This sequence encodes CSVEDSWREAIGETQYF.

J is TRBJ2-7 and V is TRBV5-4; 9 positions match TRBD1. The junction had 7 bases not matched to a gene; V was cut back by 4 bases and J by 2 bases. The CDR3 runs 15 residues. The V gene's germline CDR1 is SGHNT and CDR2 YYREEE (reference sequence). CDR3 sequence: CASSADRGRPYEQYV. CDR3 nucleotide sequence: TGTGCCAGCAGCGCAGACAGGGGGAGGCCCTACGAGCAGTACGTC.

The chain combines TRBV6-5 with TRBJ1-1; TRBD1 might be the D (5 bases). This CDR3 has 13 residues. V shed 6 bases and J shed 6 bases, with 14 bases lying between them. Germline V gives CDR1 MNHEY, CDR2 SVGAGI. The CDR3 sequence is CASSDLGTSEAFF. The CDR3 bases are TGTGCCAGCAGCGACCTAGGGACTTCTGAAGCTTTCTTT.

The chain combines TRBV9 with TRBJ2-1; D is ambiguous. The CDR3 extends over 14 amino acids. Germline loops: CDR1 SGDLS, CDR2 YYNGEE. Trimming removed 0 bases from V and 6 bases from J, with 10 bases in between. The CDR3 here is CASSVAGTLNEQFF. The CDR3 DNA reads TGTGCCAGCAGCGTAGCGGGCACGCTCAATGAGCAGTTCTTC.

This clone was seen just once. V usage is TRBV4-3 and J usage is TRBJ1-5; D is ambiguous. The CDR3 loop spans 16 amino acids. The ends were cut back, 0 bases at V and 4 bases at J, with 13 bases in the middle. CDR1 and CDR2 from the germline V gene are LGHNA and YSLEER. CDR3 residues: CASSQDYIPSNQPQHF. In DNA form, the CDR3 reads TGCGCCAGCAGCCAAGATTATATCCCCAGTAATCAGCCCCAGCATTTT.